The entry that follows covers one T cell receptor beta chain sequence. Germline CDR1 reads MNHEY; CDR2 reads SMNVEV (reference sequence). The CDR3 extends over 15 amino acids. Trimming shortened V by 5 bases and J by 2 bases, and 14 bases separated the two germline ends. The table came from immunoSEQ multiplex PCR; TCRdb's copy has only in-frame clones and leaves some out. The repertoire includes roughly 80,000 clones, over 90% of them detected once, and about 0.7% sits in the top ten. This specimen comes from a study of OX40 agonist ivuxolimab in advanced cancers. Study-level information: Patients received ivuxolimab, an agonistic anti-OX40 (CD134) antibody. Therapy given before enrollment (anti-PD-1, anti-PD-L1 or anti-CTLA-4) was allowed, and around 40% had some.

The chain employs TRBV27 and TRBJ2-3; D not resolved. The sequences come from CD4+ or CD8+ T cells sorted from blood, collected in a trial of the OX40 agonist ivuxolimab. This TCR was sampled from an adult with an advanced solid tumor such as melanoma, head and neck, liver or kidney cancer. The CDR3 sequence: CASSPPNRITDTQYF. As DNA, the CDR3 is TGTGCCAGCAGTCCCCCAAACCGCATCACAGATACGCAGTATTTT.